The clone carrying this TCR beta chain was seen repeatedly, ten times or more. This sample is part of a study of metastatic and nonmetastatic thyroid tumors. Across the whole study: The authors compared repertoires across blood and tumor or nodule tissue from malignant and benign thyroid patients.

TCRdb re-called the PCR reads through MiXCR. The sample carries some 14,000 clones, around 22% recorded once. The entire patient cohort was treatment-naive prior to thyroid surgery. Sequences were obtained from blood. The origin of this receptor is a female donor with papillary thyroid cancer or a benign thyroid nodule (not recorded which). Some clones in this sample may be carry-over from other donors' samples.

The CDR3 reads CASSQGERASYEQYF. The CDR3 nucleotides read TGCGCCAGCAGCCAAGGCGAGAGGGCCAGCTACGAGCAGTACTTC. This chain joins TRBV4-1 and TRBJ2-7; TRBD2 is a possible D gene (5 bases). Looked up from germline, CDR1 is MGHRA and CDR2 is YSYEKL. This CDR3 spans 15 amino acids. V gave up 1 base and J gave up 3 bases, with 13 bases separating them.